This T cell receptor beta chain is drawn from a study of control samples from healthy donors and cancer patients. Germline CDR1 is SGHDT and CDR2 is YYEEEE. V lost 3 bases to trimming and J lost 3 bases; unmatched junction nucleotides: 13. There are 18 residues in the CDR3. Assay: immunoSEQ multiplex PCR; the TCRdb copy retains only in-frame clones and omits some. Here the sample spans 150,000 to 200,000 clones, roughly 92% being singletons. This rearrangement joins TRBV5-6 to TRBJ2-3; TRBD2 matches at 10 bases. This receptor was obtained from a man aged 25-45 years in good health. The specimen was blood. CDR3 protein: CASSYRLAGPTGTDTQYF. The DNA for the CDR3 is TGTGCCAGCAGCTACAGACTAGCGGGCCCGACTGGGACAGATACGCAGTATTTT.